This T cell receptor (beta chain) was retrieved from a study of blood T cell repertoires in COVID-19. Study overall: The study drew acute and convalescent COVID-19 samples from the United States, Italy and Spain. PBMCs, B-cell-depleted T cells, or T cells were the source of the cDNA or gDNA that made up the material.

This clone was seen just once. Per the original data handling: Estimation of nucleated cell counts was performed using reference gene primer amplification. The assay was immunoSEQ multiplex PCR, and TCRdb's table has in-frame clones only and misses some. V and J calls plus clone size are reproduced from that table; the DNA served to infer D and trimming. The sample has 75,000 to 100,000 clones; 75% to 85% are singletons. This receptor was identified in an older man with acute or convalescent COVID-19. Sequencing was carried out using peripheral blood.

Here the CDR3 DNA reads TGTGCCACTCAGCCCCCCGGGGACTTTAGAGCAGATACGCAGTATTTT. Translation: CATQPPGDFRADTQYF. The chain recombines TRBV15 with TRBJ2-3; D might be TRBD2 (6 bases). CDR3 size: 16 residues. Germline lookup yields CDR1 LNHNV and CDR2 YYDKDF (reference sequence). V shed 9 bases and J shed 4 bases, with 23 bases lying between them.